This T cell receptor (beta chain) was captured in a study of T cell changes during pregnancy in multiple sclerosis (dated by TCRdb to the late 2010s). Looking at the study overall: The study looked at changes in the T cell repertoire across pregnancy in women with multiple sclerosis.

As to this clone: It lacks a known antigen. Per-base qualities were not stored, and no clone one base away is much larger.

The receptor library was made with the immunoSEQ multiplex PCR assay. TCRdb provides this immuneACCESS table in a form limited to in-frame rearrangements. Some clones are lacking; in checked studies, under half of them reflect an unresolved V gene, and why the rest are absent is not known. This sample is represented by 40,000 to 50,000 clones; 90% to 95% of them were singletons. 8.1% of the sample lies in the top ten. The sample here was CD8+ T cells from peripheral blood mononuclear cells, taken in the third trimester of pregnancy. The sequence was collected from a female donor with multiple sclerosis, enrolled in a pregnancy study.

The nucleotides are TGTGCCAGCAGCCACGGGACAGCGCCCGGGGAGCTGTTTTTT. It codes for CASSHGTAPGELFF. In this chain, TRBV4-2 is recombined with TRBJ2-2; TRBD1 fits 7 bases in the junction. Per the germline V gene, LGHNA is the CDR1 and YNFKEQ is the CDR2. V loses 3 bases at its end and J loses 6 bases; junction bases beyond the gene matches: 4. The CDR3 contains 14 residues, cysteine and phenylalanine counted. Only the CDR3 portion is preserved as DNA: 42 bases, with reading frame beginning at the first base.